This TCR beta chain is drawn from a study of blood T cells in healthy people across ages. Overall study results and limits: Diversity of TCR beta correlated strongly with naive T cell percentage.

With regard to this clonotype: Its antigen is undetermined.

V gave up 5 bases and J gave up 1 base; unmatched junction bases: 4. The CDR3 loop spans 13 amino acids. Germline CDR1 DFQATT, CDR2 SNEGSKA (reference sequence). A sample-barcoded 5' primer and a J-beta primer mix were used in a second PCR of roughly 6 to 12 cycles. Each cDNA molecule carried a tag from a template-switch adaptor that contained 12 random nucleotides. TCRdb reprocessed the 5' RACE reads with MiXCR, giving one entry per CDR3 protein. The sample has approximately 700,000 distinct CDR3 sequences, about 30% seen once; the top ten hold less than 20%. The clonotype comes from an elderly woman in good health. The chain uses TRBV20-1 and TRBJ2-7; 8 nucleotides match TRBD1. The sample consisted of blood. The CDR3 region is CSAWDRSSYEQYF. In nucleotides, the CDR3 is TGCAGTGCTTGGGACAGGAGTTCCTACGAGCAGTACTTC.